Presented here are 21 T cell receptor beta chains from one specimen sequenced in a study of OX40 agonist ivuxolimab in advanced cancers. Method: immunoSEQ multiplex PCR; TCRdb's copy keeps in-frame clones and lacks some. The sample has tens of thousands of clones, roughly 88% seen once. The sequencing used CD4+ or CD8+ T cells sorted from blood, collected in a trial of the OX40 agonist ivuxolimab. The receptor source for this set is an adult with an advanced solid tumor such as melanoma, head and neck, liver or kidney cancer.

The V and J genes are TRBV7-9 and TRBJ2-1; no clear D. The germline CDR1 and CDR2 sequences are SEHNR and FQNEAQ (reference sequence). The CDR3 contains 17 residues. The germline V and J ends were trimmed by 0 bases and 0 bases, with 12 bases remaining between them. Here the CDR3 DNA reads TGTGCCAGCAGCTTAGCTTCACAGCTTTTCTCCTACAATGAGCAGTTCTTC. The encoded protein is CASSLASQLFSYNEQFF.

The rearrangement uses TRBV5-1 and TRBJ2-6; D not certain. V was pared by 7 bases and J by 1 base, with 12 bases between. This CDR3 contains 15 residues. The V gene's germline CDR1 is SGHRS and CDR2 YFSETQ. CDR3 region: CASGPTVSGANVLTF. In nucleotides, the CDR3 is TGCGCCAGCGGACCCACAGTTTCTGGGGCCAACGTCCTGACTTTC.

This chain joins TRBV6-5 and TRBJ1-1, with 7 bases identical to TRBD1. The V gene end was trimmed by 6 bases and the J gene end by 11 bases; junction bases not matched to a gene: 6. The germline V gene encodes CDR1 MNHEY and CDR2 SVGAGI. CDR3 length equals 11 residues. In nucleotides, the CDR3 is TGTGCCAGCAGCCTACAGGGGCTGGCTTTCTTT. Amino acid sequence: CASSLQGLAFF.

The genes are TRBV7-6 and TRBJ1-3; D perhaps matches TRBD1 (5 bases). Deletions cut 1 base from V and 0 bases from J, with 10 bases between. This CDR3 region has 16 residues. In germline, CDR1 is SGHVS, CDR2 FNYEAQ. The CDR3: CASSLGATDSGNTIYF. In nucleotides, the CDR3 is TGTGCCAGCAGCTTAGGGGCGACAGACTCTGGAAACACCATATATTTT.

The rearrangement links TRBV19 to TRBJ2-7, with TRBD2 matching 11 bases. The V gene's germline CDR1 is LNHDA and CDR2 SQIVND (reference sequence). The CDR3 totals 17 residues. Germline trimming cut 1 base from V and 0 bases from J; bases unmatched to any gene: 5. The CDR3 bases are TGTGCCAGTAGTATAGCCCGGACTAGCGGGCACTCCTACGAGCAGTACTTC. Its protein product is CASSIARTSGHSYEQYF. Filled out from reference TRBV19 and TRBJ2-7, the complete variable domain reads DGGITQSPKYLFRKEGQNVTLSCEQNLNHDAMYWYRQDPGQGLRLIYYSQIVNDFQKGDIAEGYSVSREKKESFPLTVTSAQKNPTAFYLCASSIARTSGHSYEQYFGPGTRLTVT.

The genes are TRBV9 and TRBJ2-1, with D tentatively TRBD2 (7 bases). V was cut by 0 bases and J by 2 bases, with 9 bases left in between. The CDR3 spans 15 residues. Per the germline V gene, CDR1 is SGDLS and CDR2 is YYNGEE. The CDR3 region is CASSVGGGPYNEQFF. The CDR3 DNA reads TGTGCCAGCAGCGTAGGGGGGGGCCCCTACAATGAGCAGTTCTTC.

This clone was seen just once. J is TRBJ1-4 and V is TRBV6-6, with 8 bases identical to TRBD1. V was pared by 2 bases and J by 8 bases, with 7 bases of the junction left unmatched. The CDR3 extends over 15 amino acids. CDR1 and CDR2 from the germline V gene are MNHNY and SVGAGI (reference sequence). DNA for the CDR3: TGTGCCAGCAGTTACGGGACAGGCGCGCACGAAAAACTGTTTTTT. As protein: CASSYGTGAHEKLFF.

This clone was seen only once. V is TRBV21-1 and J is TRBJ2-6; no DNA check was done on the table's D call, TRBD1. TRBV21-1 counts as a pseudogene. There are 18 residues in the CDR3. The CDR3 sequence: CASSKGAGGASGANVLTF. The CDR3 DNA follows: TGTGCCAGCAGCAAAGGGGCAGGGGGCGCTTCTGGGGCCAACGTCCTGACTTTC.

V and J are TRBV7-2 and TRBJ2-1, with 10 nucleotides matching TRBD2. The germline CDR1 and CDR2 sequences are SGHTA and FQGNSA. The V and J ends lost 1 base and 7 bases, in that order; junction bases with no gene match: 10. This CDR3 is built from 17 residues. The CDR3 region is CASSLGTPGLATNEQFF. Here the CDR3 DNA reads TGTGCCAGCAGCTTAGGGACCCCGGGACTAGCGACAAATGAGCAGTTCTTC.

V and J are TRBV10-1 and TRBJ2-6; 7 bases align to TRBD2. The junction had 11 bases not matched to a gene; V was cut back by 0 bases and J by 0 bases. Per germline, CDR1 WNHNN and CDR2 SYGVQD (reference sequence). The CDR3 is 20 residues long. The CDR3 nucleotides are TGCGCCAGCAGTGAGTCCCCCCGGACTAGGTGGAGCTCTGGGGCCAACGTCCTGACTTTC. Amino acids: CASSESPRTRWSSGANVLTF.

V gene TRBV5-5 combines with J gene TRBJ1-1; D not certain. V shed 0 bases and J shed 0 bases, with 6 bases lying between them. Germline V CDR1 and CDR2: SGHKS, YYEKEE (reference sequence). The CDR3 is 14 residues long. This CDR3 is CASSLGRLNTEAFF. The DNA for the CDR3 is TGTGCCAGCAGCTTGGGACGTTTGAACACTGAAGCTTTCTTT.

The V gene is TRBV4-2, the J gene TRBJ2-2; TRBD2 aligns across 8 bases. V gave up 1 base and J gave up 1 base; unmatched junction bases: 5. Germline V lookup: CDR1 LGHNA, CDR2 YNFKEQ. This CDR3 comprises 17 residues. The CDR3 reads CASSQVFSGMNTGELFF. The CDR3 nucleotides are TGTGCCAGCAGCCAAGTATTTAGCGGGATGAACACCGGGGAGCTGTTTTTT.

This chain links TRBV6-6 with TRBJ1-1, with unresolved D. The CDR3 runs to 12 residues. Germline V gene sequence: CDR1 MNHNY, CDR2 SVGAGI (reference sequence). V lost 7 bases, J lost 1 base, and 7 bases lay in between. This CDR3 reads CASTSGNTEAFF. CDR3 DNA: TGTGCCAGCACAAGCGGGAACACTGAAGCTTTCTTT.

The rearrangement uses TRBV7-9 and TRBJ2-3; the D gene is possibly TRBD2 (6 bases). V shed 1 base and J shed 6 bases, with 11 bases lying between them. The CDR3 length is 14 residues. The V gene's germline CDR1 is SEHNR and CDR2 FQNEAQ (reference sequence). This CDR3 is CASSLVASGDTQYF. The CDR3 DNA reads as TGTGCCAGCAGCTTAGTGGCAAGCGGGGATACGCAGTATTTT.

The chain employs TRBV2 and TRBJ1-6, with D perhaps matching TRBD1 (6 bases). V lost 11 bases and J 4 bases, leaving 12 bases between the germline ends. Germline V lookup: CDR1 SNHLY, CDR2 FYNNEI. The CDR3 has 13 amino acids. The CDR3 DNA is TGTGCCTTCCGACAGGAGTATAATTCACCCCTCCACTTT. Its protein is CAFRQEYNSPLHF.

The chain recombines TRBV11-3 with TRBJ2-3, with TRBD1 identical over 9 bases. J was trimmed by 4 bases and V by 5 bases; bases with no gene match: 4. CDR1 is SGHNT, CDR2 YENEEA, per germline. CDR3 length: 14 residues. The CDR3, as DNA: TGTGCCAGCAGCCCACAGGGGGCCCCAGATACGCAGTATTTT. It encodes CASSPQGAPDTQYF.

V and J are TRBV6-5 and TRBJ2-7, with TRBD2 matching 11 bases. Germline V CDR1 and CDR2: MNHEY, SVGAGI. This CDR3 comprises 14 residues. V lost 5 bases, J lost 6 bases, and 6 bases stayed unmatched. This chain's CDR3 is CASSLGTSGSEQYF. The CDR3, as DNA: TGTGCCAGCAGTCTCGGGACTAGCGGCTCCGAGCAGTACTTC.

The rearrangement joins TRBV6-4 to TRBJ2-3; 10 bases match TRBD2. V lost 8 bases, J lost 3 bases, and 8 bases stayed unmatched. The CDR3 totals 15 residues. CDR1 and CDR2 from the germline V gene are MRHNA and SNTAGT. The CDR3 loop reads CASHKTGLATDTQYF. The CDR3 DNA reads TGTGCCAGCCATAAAACGGGACTAGCGACAGATACGCAGTATTTT.

This clone was seen a few times. This chain joins TRBV6-1 and TRBJ2-6; D is unresolved. This CDR3 contains 14 residues. Trimming shortened V by 7 bases and J by 0 bases, and 7 bases separated the two germline ends. Germline values: CDR1 MNHNS, CDR2 SASEGT. In nucleotides, the CDR3 is TGTGCCAGCAAGGACGACTCTGGGGCCAACGTCCTGACTTTC. Translation gives CASKDDSGANVLTF.

This clone occurred once. V and J are TRBV4-3 and TRBJ1-1; D possibly corresponds to TRBD1 (6 bases). Trimming left V 4 bases short and J 1 base short, with 7 bases between. CDR1 LGHNA and CDR2 YSLEER come from the germline V gene. CDR3 length: 13 amino acids. In DNA form, the CDR3 reads TGCGCCAGCAGCCTACAGGGGAACACTGAAGCTTTCTTT. Its protein product is CASSLQGNTEAFF.

The chain is built from TRBV28 and TRBJ2-3, with unresolved D. The CDR3 totals 15 residues. The ends were cut back, 10 bases at V and 0 bases at J, with 17 bases in the middle. Looked up from germline, CDR1 is MDHEN and CDR2 is SYDVKM. The CDR3 loop is CATPLSDTSTDTQYF. Here the CDR3 DNA reads TGTGCCACCCCCCTATCCGACACAAGCACAGATACGCAGTATTTT.